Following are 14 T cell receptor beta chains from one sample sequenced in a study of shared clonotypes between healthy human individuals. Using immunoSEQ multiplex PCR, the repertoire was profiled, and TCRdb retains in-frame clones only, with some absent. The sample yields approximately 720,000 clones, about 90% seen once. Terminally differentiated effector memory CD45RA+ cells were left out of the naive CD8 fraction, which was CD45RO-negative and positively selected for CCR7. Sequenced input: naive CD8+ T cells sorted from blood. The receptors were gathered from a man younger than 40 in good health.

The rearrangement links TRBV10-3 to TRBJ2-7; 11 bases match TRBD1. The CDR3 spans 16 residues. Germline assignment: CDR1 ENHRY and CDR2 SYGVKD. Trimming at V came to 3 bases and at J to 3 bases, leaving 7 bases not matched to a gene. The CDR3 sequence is CAISETGTGGIYEQYF. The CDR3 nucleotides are TGTGCCATCAGTGAAACCGGGACAGGGGGTATCTACGAGCAGTACTTC.

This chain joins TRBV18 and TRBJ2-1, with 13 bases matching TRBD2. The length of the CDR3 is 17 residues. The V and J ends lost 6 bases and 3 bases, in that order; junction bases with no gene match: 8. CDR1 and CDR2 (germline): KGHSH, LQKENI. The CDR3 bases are TGTGCCAGCTCGTCGGGACTAGCGGGGTCCTACTACAATGAGCAGTTCTTC. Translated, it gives CASSSGLAGSYYNEQFF.

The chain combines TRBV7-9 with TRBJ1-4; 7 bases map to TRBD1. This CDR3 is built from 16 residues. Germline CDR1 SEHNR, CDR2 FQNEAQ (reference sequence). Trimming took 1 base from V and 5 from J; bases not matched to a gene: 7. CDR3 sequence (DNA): TGTGCCAGCAGCTTAGTCCAGGGGGGAAACAATGAAAAACTGTTTTTT. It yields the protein CASSLVQGGNNEKLFF. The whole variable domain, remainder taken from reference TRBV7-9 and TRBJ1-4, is DTGVSQNPRHKITKRGQNVTFRCDPISEHNRLYWYRQTLGQGPEFLTYFQNEAQLEKSRLLSDRFSAERPKGSFSTLEIQRTEQGDSAMYLCASSLVQGGNNEKLFFGSGTQLSVL.

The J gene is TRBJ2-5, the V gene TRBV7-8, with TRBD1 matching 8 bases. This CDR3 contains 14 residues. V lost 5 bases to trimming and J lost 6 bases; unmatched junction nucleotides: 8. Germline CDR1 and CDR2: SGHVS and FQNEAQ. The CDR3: CASSHGQGVQTQYF. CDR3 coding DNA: TGTGCCAGCAGCCACGGACAGGGTGTACAGACCCAGTACTTC.

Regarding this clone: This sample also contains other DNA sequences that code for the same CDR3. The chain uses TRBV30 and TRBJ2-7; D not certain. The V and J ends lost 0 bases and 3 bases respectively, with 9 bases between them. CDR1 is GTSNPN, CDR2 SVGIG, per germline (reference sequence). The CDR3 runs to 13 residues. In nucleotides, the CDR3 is TGTGCCTGGAGTGTAAGTTCGGGCTACGAGCAGTACTTC. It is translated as CAWSVSSGYEQYF. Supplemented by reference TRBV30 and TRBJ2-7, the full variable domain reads SQTIHQWPATLVQPVGSPLSLECTVEGTSNPNLYWYRQAAGRGLQLLFYSVGIGQISSEVPQNLSASRPQDRQFILSSKKLLLSDSGFYLCAWSVSSGYEQYFGPGTRLTVT.

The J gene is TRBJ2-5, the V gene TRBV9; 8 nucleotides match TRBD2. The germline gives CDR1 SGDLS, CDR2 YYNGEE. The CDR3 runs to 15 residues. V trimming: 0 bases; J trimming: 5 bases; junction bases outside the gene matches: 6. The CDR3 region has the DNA TGTGCCAGCAGCGTAGACGGGAGGGCCTTGGAGACCCAGTACTTC. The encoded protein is CASSVDGRALETQYF.

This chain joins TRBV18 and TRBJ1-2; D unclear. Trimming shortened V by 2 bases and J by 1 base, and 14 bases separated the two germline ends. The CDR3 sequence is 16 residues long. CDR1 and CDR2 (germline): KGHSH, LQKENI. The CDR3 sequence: CASSPNPGKLNYGYTF. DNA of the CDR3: TGTGCCAGCTCACCAAATCCCGGCAAACTTAACTATGGCTACACCTTC.

CDR3 residues: CASSPADEQYF. The CDR3 bases are TGTGCCAGCAGTCCAGCGGACGAGCAGTACTTC. The chain employs TRBV28 and TRBJ2-7; D is possibly TRBD2 (5 bases). This CDR3 spans 11 amino acids. Trimming stripped 5 bases from V and 5 bases from J, with 7 bases between. CDR1 is MDHEN, CDR2 SYDVKM, per germline. The variable domain in full, completed from reference TRBV28 and TRBJ2-7, reads DVKVTQSSRYLVKRTGEKVFLECVQDMDHENMFWYRQDPGLGLRLIYFSYDVKMKEKGDIPEGYSVSREKKERFSLILESASTNQTSMYLCASSPADEQYFGPGTRLTVT.

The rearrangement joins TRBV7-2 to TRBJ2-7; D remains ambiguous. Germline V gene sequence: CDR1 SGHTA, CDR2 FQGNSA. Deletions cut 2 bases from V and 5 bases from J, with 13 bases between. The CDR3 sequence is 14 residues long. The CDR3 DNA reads TGTGCCAGCAGCTTACGGCGCGACTCTCACGAGCAGTACTTC. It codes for CASSLRRDSHEQYF.

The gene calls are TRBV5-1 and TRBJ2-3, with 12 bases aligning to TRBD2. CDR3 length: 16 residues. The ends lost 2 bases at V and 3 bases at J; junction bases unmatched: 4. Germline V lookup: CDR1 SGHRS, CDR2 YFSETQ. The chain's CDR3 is CASSFGLAGLTDTQYF. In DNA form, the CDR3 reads TGCGCCAGCAGCTTCGGACTAGCGGGATTAACAGATACGCAGTATTTT.

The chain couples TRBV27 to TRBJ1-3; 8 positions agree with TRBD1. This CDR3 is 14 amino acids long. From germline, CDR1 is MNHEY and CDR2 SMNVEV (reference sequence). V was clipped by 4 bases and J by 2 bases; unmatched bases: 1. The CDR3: CASSWTGTGNTIYF. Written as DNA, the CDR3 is TGTGCCAGCAGTTGGACAGGGACTGGAAACACCATATATTTT.

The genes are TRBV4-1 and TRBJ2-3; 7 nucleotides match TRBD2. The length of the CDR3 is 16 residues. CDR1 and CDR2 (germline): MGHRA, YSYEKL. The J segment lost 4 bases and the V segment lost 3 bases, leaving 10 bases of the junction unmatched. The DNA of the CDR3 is TGCGCCAGCAGCCACCCCCCTAGCGGTGGGGCAGATACGCAGTATTTT. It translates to CASSHPPSGGADTQYF.

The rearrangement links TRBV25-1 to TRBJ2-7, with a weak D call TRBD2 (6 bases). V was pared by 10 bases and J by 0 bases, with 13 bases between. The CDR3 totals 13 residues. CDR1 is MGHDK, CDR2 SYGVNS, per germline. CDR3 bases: TGTGCCACCGGGACTCCGAGCTCCTACGAGCAGTACTTC. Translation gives CATGTPSSYEQYF.

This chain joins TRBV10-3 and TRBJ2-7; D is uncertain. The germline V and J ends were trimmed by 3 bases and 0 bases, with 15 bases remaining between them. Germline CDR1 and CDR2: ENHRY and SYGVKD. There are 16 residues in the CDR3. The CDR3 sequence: CAISELEVTGSYEQYF. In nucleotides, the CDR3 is TGTGCCATCAGTGAATTGGAAGTGACTGGCTCCTACGAGCAGTACTTC.